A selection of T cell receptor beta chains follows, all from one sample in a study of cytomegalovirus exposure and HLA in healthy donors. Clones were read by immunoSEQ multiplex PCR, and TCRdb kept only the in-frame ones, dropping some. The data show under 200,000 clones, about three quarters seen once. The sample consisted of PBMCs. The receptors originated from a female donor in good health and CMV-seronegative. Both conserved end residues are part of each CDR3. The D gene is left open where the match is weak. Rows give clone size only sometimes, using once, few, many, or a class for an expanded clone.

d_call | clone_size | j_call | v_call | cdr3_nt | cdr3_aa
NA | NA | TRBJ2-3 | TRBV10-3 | TGTGCCATCAGTGAGTCGGCGGCAGATACGCAGTATTTT | CAISESAADTQYF
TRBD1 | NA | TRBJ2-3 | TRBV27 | TGTGCCAGCAGCTATCAGGACAGGGCAGATACGCAGTATTTT | CASSYQDRADTQYF
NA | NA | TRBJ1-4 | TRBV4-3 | TGCGCCAGCAGCGTTTCCAGGGGCCCTAATGAAAAACTGTTTTTT | CASSVSRGPNEKLFF
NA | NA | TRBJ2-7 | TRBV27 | TGTGCCAGCAGTCTTACTGGGTCAGGGCTCTCCTACGAGCAGTACTTC | CASSLTGSGLSYEQYF
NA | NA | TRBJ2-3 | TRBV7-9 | TGTGCCAGCAGCCTAAGCAGGCTAAGCACAGATACGCAGTATTTT | CASSLSRLSTDTQYF
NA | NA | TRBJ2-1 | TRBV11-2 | TGTGCCAGCAGCATCGGTGACAATGAGCAGTTCTTC | CASSIGDNEQFF
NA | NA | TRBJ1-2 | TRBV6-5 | TGTGCCAGCAGTTACTCGAGCAGGGTTACCTATGGCTACACCTTC | CASSYSSRVTYGYTF
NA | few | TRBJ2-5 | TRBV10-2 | TGCGCCAGCAGTGAGGAGCGGCAAGAGACCCAGTACTTC | CASSEERQETQYF
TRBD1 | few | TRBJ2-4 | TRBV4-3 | TGCGCCAGCAGCCAAGAGTGGGGACAGGGGGCCAAAAACATTCAGTACTTC | CASSQEWGQGAKNIQYF
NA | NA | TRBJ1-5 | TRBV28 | TGTGCCAGCAGTTCCCCGCGTAGGGGTGGGAACAATCAGCCCCAGCATTTT | CASSSPRRGGNNQPQHF
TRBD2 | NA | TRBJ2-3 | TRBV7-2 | TGTGCCAGCATCAAACCCACACTAGCGGGCAGCACAGATACGCAGTATTTT | CASIKPTLAGSTDTQYF
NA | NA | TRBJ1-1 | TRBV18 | TGTGCCAGCTCAGGCCCGGGGAACGCTGAAGCTTTCTTT | CASSGPGNAEAFF
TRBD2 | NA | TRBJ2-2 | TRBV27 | TGTGCCAGCACGAGAGCGGGAGTTGGCGGGGAGCTGTTTTTT | CASTRAGVGGELFF
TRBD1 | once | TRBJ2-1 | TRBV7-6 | TGTGCCAGCAGCTTAGCAGGGGGCCCCTACAATGAGCAGTTCTTC | CASSLAGGPYNEQFF
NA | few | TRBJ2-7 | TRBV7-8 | TGTGCCAGCAGCCATGCAGGTTACGACGAGCAGTACTTC | CASSHAGYDEQYF